This T cell receptor beta chain comes out of a study of blood T cell repertoires in COVID-19. In the study overall: The United States, Italy and Spain were the sources of the acute and convalescent COVID-19 samples. PBMCs, B-cell-depleted T cells, or T cells provided the cDNA or gDNA that made up the material.

Per the authors' pipeline: It was from reference gene primer amplification that nucleated cell counts were estimated. Assay used: immunoSEQ multiplex PCR; TCRdb lists only in-frame clones, some missing. V and J calls and clone size are given by that table; D and trimming were obtained from the DNA. The profile covers approximately 210,000 clones, with roughly 80% appearing a single time and about 20% taken by the ten largest. The CDR3 is 15 amino acids. J lost 2 bases, V lost 3 bases, and 4 bases had no gene match. From germline, CDR1 is SGHRS and CDR2 YFSETQ. The sequence was obtained from a human donor in a cohort sampled during active COVID-19. Sequencing input: peripheral blood. This rearrangement joins TRBV5-1 to TRBJ2-5, with 10 bases aligning to TRBD1. The CDR3 spells CASSYGTGDQETQYF. In nucleotides, the CDR3 is TGCGCCAGCAGCTACGGGACAGGGGATCAAGAGACCCAGTACTTC.